This T cell receptor (beta chain) was captured in a study of cytomegalovirus exposure and HLA in healthy donors. The overall study: The same platform was used for the roughly 120 validation repertoires as for the roughly 670 first-cohort repertoires, as reported in a later analysis. Study observations and caveats: CMV antigen specificity was confirmed in vitro for a few CMV-associated chains. 150 to 200 TCR beta chains were listed as cytomegalovirus-associated.

The table lists this clone with a few counts. Its antigen remains unidentified. TCRdb's table, derived via immunoSEQ multiplex PCR, lists solely in-frame clones and lacks some. The repertoire holds a few hundred thousand clones, with around 87% as singletons. The CDR3 is 12 amino acids. V lost 6 bases to trimming and J lost 3 bases; unmatched junction nucleotides: 0. Germline values: CDR1 LNHDA, CDR2 SQIVND (reference sequence). The receptor comes from a young woman in good health and CMV-seronegative. Input material: PBMCs. The V and J genes are TRBV19 and TRBJ1-1; 8 bases agree with TRBD1. The CDR3 loop is CASRDRDTEAFF. CDR3 sequence (DNA): TGTGCCAGTAGGGACAGGGACACTGAAGCTTTCTTT.